This entry features one T cell receptor (beta chain) sequence. Looked up from germline, CDR1 is DFQATT and CDR2 is SNEGSKA (reference sequence). CDR3 length: 13 amino acids. The junction had 6 bases not matched to a gene; V was cut back by 6 bases and J by 5 bases. The second PCR ran roughly 6 to 11 cycles with a sample-barcoded 5' primer and J-beta primers. Via MiXCR, TCRdb re-called the 5' RACE reads, giving one row per CDR3 protein. The sample yields about 1.4 million distinct CDR3 sequences, approximately 59% seen once. Donors were systemically healthy Caucasian individuals from Russia aged roughly 6 to 100 years. Isolation yielded PBMCs, at least 7 million per sample, in every case. The data originate from a study of blood T cells in healthy people across ages.

The chain links TRBV20-1 to TRBJ1-5; 8 bases are shared with TRBD1. The origin of this receptor is a man between 18 and 35 years old in good health. Sequencing was carried out using blood. The CDR3 region has the DNA TGCAGTGCCCGACAGGGGTCCTATCAGCCCCAGCATTTT. Translating gives CSARQGSYQPQHF.